These 14 T cell receptor beta chains were sequenced from one sample in a study of cytomegalovirus exposure and HLA in healthy donors. PCR was performed using 60 Vbeta and 13 Jbeta primers. TCRdb's copy holds only in-frame clones and misses some; the assay was immunoSEQ multiplex PCR. The sample records 150,000 to 200,000 clones, around 68% being singletons. The specimen was PBMCs. Receptors originate from a man aged 40-55 years in good health and CMV-seronegative.

The V gene is TRBV15, the J gene TRBJ2-1, with unresolved D. The CDR3 runs to 14 residues. CDR1 is LNHNV and CDR2 is YYDKDF in the germline V gene (reference sequence). Deletions cut 5 bases from V and 0 bases from J, with 8 bases between. The CDR3 loop is CATSLASSYNEQFF. The CDR3 DNA reads as TGTGCCACCAGCTTGGCTTCCTCCTACAATGAGCAGTTCTTC.

CDR3 DNA: TGTGCCAGCGAACAGGGCCGCAATCAGCCCCAGCATTTT. Translated, it gives CASEQGRNQPQHF. The chain carries TRBV2 and TRBJ1-5, with D perhaps matching TRBD1 (6 bases). The CDR3 contains 13 residues. The ends were cut back, 8 bases at V and 2 bases at J, with 10 bases in the middle. Germline V gene lookup returns CDR1 SNHLY and CDR2 FYNNEI.

This chain uses TRBV7-9 with TRBJ1-1; the D is unclear. This CDR3 spans 14 amino acids. V shed 5 bases and J shed 3 bases, with 13 bases lying between them. Looked up from germline, CDR1 is SEHNR and CDR2 is FQNEAQ (reference sequence). The CDR3 region has the DNA TGTGCCAGCAGCGCGATCTATGAGGACACTGAAGCTTTCTTT. Protein: CASSAIYEDTEAFF.

This clone has a handful of counts. The chain recombines TRBV29-1 with TRBJ2-1; TRBD2 agrees at 9 bases. The CDR3 is 15 residues long. Trimming cost V 6 bases and J 1 base; bases outside gene matches: 7. Germline-derived CDR1 and CDR2 are SQVTM and ANQGSEA. CDR3 amino acids: CSVGRRGGSYNEQFF. The CDR3, as DNA: TGCAGCGTAGGACGGCGGGGGGGGTCCTACAATGAGCAGTTCTTC.

This chain uses TRBV9 with TRBJ2-2; D is unclear. Trimming removed 8 bases at V and 1 base at J, with 9 bases between. The CDR3 sequence is 13 residues long. Germline V CDR1 and CDR2: SGDLS, YYNGEE. Written as DNA, the CDR3 is TGTGCCAGTAAGAGACTGAACACCGGGGAGCTGTTTTTT. Translation: CASKRLNTGELFF.

The genes are TRBV28 and TRBJ2-7; D unresolved. Germline V gene sequence: CDR1 MDHEN, CDR2 SYDVKM. Trimming removed 2 bases at V and 5 bases at J, with 4 bases between. The CDR3 is 11 amino acids. For the CDR3, the DNA is TGTGCCAGCAGTTTAGCTAACGAGCAGTACTTC. Translated: CASSLANEQYF.

The chain carries TRBV9 and TRBJ1-3; 7 positions agree with TRBD1. V lost 3 bases, J lost 0 bases, and 3 bases stayed unmatched. CDR3 length equals 15 residues. Germline CDR1 and CDR2: SGDLS and YYNGEE. This CDR3 is CASSGGTASGNTIYF. CDR3 coding DNA: TGTGCCAGCAGCGGGGGGACAGCCTCTGGAAACACCATATATTTT.

The chain joins TRBV9 to TRBJ2-7, with TRBD2 matching over 8 bases. With V trimmed by 3 bases and J by 4 bases, 9 bases remained unmatched. The CDR3 length is 15 residues. CDR1 is SGDLS, CDR2 YYNGEE, per germline. The CDR3 nucleotides read TGTGCCAGCAGCGGAGGGAGCGGGAGTGGTTACGAGCAGTACTTC. Its translation is CASSGGSGSGYEQYF.

The CDR3 sequence is CSVEGQGGYEQYF. The CDR3 coding sequence is TGCAGCGTTGAAGGGCAGGGGGGCTACGAGCAGTACTTC. This sequence joins TRBV29-1 and TRBJ2-5, with D possibly being TRBD1 (7 bases). The end of the DNA aligns better with TRBJ2-7, so the J call may be wrong. This CDR3 is 13 amino acids long. Germline V gene lookup returns CDR1 SQVTM and CDR2 ANQGSEA.

The rearrangement links TRBV6-1 to TRBJ2-3; D possibly corresponds to TRBD1 (6 bases). The CDR3 covers 15 residues. The germline CDR1 and CDR2 sequences are MNHNS and SASEGT. Trimming took 6 bases from V and 2 from J, leaving 15 bases between them. The DNA of the CDR3 is TGTGCCAGCAGCTTCGGACAGAGCCCCACAGATACGCAGTATTTT. Protein: CASSFGQSPTDTQYF.

The genes are TRBV27 and TRBJ2-5, with D possibly TRBD2 on 6 matching bases. The J call may be mistaken, given a closer DNA end match to TRBJ2-7. Germline lookup yields CDR1 MNHEY and CDR2 SMNVEV (reference sequence). The CDR3 extends over 13 amino acids. The CDR3 DNA is TGTGCCAGCAGTCGGGGGTCAAGCTACGAGCAGTACTTC. Protein sequence: CASSRGSSYEQYF.

In its sample, this clone was seen a few times. The chain combines TRBV12-5 with TRBJ2-2, with D possibly being TRBD2 (6 bases). The CDR3 has 18 residues. Per germline, CDR1 LGHNT and CDR2 FRNRAP. Trimming pared 0 bases from V and 3 bases from J, leaving 17 bases between. CDR3 in amino acids: CASGLVLSGLIYTGELFF. The DNA for the CDR3 is TGTGCTAGTGGTTTGGTATTATCGGGACTGATATACACCGGGGAGCTGTTTTTT.

Worth noting for this clone: A junction boundary mismatches the germline segment, possibly from a read error. The genes are TRBV7-7 and TRBJ2-5, with TRBD1 matching 7 bases. This CDR3 contains 14 residues. CDR1 is SSHAT, CDR2 FNYEAQ, per germline (reference sequence). The CDR3 here is CASSLTGARETQYF. DNA for the CDR3: TGTGCTAGCAGTTTAACAGGGGCCCGGGAGACCCAGTACTTC.

This chain links TRBV9 with TRBJ2-2; tentative D call: TRBD2 (5 bases). Trimming left V 0 bases short and J 1 base short, with 7 bases between. The CDR3 contains 15 residues. CDR1 SGDLS and CDR2 YYNGEE come from the germline V gene. The CDR3 here is CASSVAGGNTGELFF. As DNA, the CDR3 is TGTGCCAGCAGCGTAGCAGGAGGGAACACCGGGGAGCTGTTTTTT. Supplemented by reference TRBV9 and TRBJ2-2, the full variable domain reads DSGVTQTPKHLITATGQRVTLRCSPRSGDLSVYWYQQSLDQGLQFLIQYYNGEERAKGNILERFSAQQFPDLHSELNLSSLELGDSALYFCASSVAGGNTGELFFGEGSRLTVL.